This T cell receptor beta chain was recovered during a study of blood T cell repertoires in COVID-19. Clones were read by immunoSEQ multiplex PCR, and TCRdb kept only the in-frame ones, dropping some. The sample contains about 120,000 clones, 90% of which appear only once. Trimming pared 8 bases from V and 5 bases from J, leaving 11 bases between. CDR1 and CDR2 from the germline V gene are MNHEY and SMNVEV (reference sequence). CDR3 size: 12 residues. This clone has only one observation. The sample was peripheral blood. The sequence was collected from an older woman with COVID-19, enrolled during active disease. The chain combines TRBV27 with TRBJ2-3, with D perhaps matching TRBD1 (5 bases). The CDR3 loop reads CASGLTGDTQYF. The CDR3 nucleotides read TGTGCCAGCGGCCTTACAGGAGATACGCAGTATTTT.